This T cell receptor beta chain was documented in a study of cytomegalovirus exposure and HLA in healthy donors. Whole-study results and caveats: In an earlier analysis, most TCR beta V segments were productive about 87% or about 30% of the time. Using a false discovery rate of 0.05, a later analysis showed that 16,000 or so TCR beta sequences were associated with HLA alleles. Likely technical artifact: a cluster of highly shared sequence variants.

Primers for the PCR totalled 60 Vbeta and 13 Jbeta. Method: immunoSEQ multiplex PCR; TCRdb's copy keeps in-frame clones and lacks some. The sample holds about 150,000 clones; around 84% are singletons and the top ten take roughly 5.5%. V lost 2 bases and J lost 4; bases outside the gene matches: 10. Germline V gene data show CDR1 as KGHSH and CDR2 as LQKENI. This CDR3 spans 17 amino acids. In its sample, this clone was seen a few times. Its matching antigen is unknown. The receptor was derived from a middle-aged woman in good health and CMV-seropositive. The chain is built from TRBV18 and TRBJ2-3; 9 bases fit TRBD1. The sequencing input was PBMCs. Here the CDR3 DNA reads TGTGCCAGCTCACCATGGACAGGGGTGACTTCGGCAGATACGCAGTATTTT. Its translation is CASSPWTGVTSADTQYF.